These 17 T cell receptor beta chains share one sample of origin, sequenced in a study. TCRdb reanalysed the RT-PCR reads using MiXCR and keeps one entry per CDR3 protein. In the table there are about 680,000 distinct CDR3 sequences, approximately 15% of which are singletons. The sequencing input was memory CD4+ T cells from blood. All receptors come from a female donor in good health, serving as a healthy control.

This clonotype was counted once. The chain carries TRBV3-1 and TRBJ2-6; 9 nucleotides match TRBD1. With 4 bases clipped from V and 3 bases from J, the junction kept 7 bases outside the gene matches. From germline, CDR1 is LGHDT and CDR2 YNNKEL (reference sequence). The CDR3 has 17 amino acids. CDR3 sequence: CASSPTQGAGGANVLTF. Here the CDR3 DNA reads TGTGCCAGCAGCCCAACACAGGGGGCTGGTGGGGCCAACGTCCTGACTTTC.

This clonotype was counted a few times. This sequence joins TRBV6-2 or TRBV6-3 and TRBJ1-2; 7 bases map to TRBD1. This CDR3 is built from 14 residues. Germline V gene data show CDR1 as MNHEY and CDR2 as SVGEGT. Trimming took 6 bases from V and 8 from J; bases not matched to a gene: 12. Here the CDR3 reads CASSNGQACWGYTF. CDR3 DNA sequence: TGTGCCAGCAGCAACGGACAGGCCTGCTGGGGCTACACCTTC.

This clonotype was detected ten times or more. The chain employs TRBV27 and TRBJ2-1; TRBD1 might be the D (6 bases). V lost 8 bases and J lost 0, with 11 bases in between. The CDR3 totals 14 residues. Germline assignment: CDR1 MNHEY and CDR2 SMNVEV (reference sequence). The CDR3 reads CASYQGGSYNEQFF. The CDR3 coding sequence is TGTGCCAGCTACCAAGGGGGCTCCTACAATGAGCAGTTCTTC.

The table lists this clonotype with a few counts. The V gene is TRBV29-1, the J gene TRBJ2-1; 11 bases align to TRBD2. This CDR3 has 16 amino acids. J gave up 0 bases and V 0 bases, and 1 base lay outside the gene matches. Germline V gene lookup returns CDR1 SQVTM and CDR2 ANQGSEA. This CDR3 reads CSVEEGLAASYNEQFF. CDR3 bases: TGCAGCGTTGAAGAGGGACTAGCGGCCTCCTACAATGAGCAGTTCTTC.

This clonotype was recorded at least ten times. CDR3 nucleotides: TGTGCCAGCAGTTGGACCGGGACAGGACGCACAGATACGCAGTATTTT. Translating gives CASSWTGTGRTDTQYF. This sequence joins TRBV6-5 and TRBJ2-3, with 8 bases matching TRBD1. CDR3 size: 16 residues. Germline CDR1 is MNHEY and CDR2 is SVGAGI. The V segment lost 4 bases and the J segment 1 base; nucleotides outside the gene matches: 7.

This clonotype showed up just a few times. The rearrangement uses TRBV20-1 and TRBJ1-2; perhaps TRBD1 as D (5 bases). V was shortened by 5 bases and J by 6 bases, with 16 bases between the two germline ends. Germline V gene lookup returns CDR1 DFQATT and CDR2 SNEGSKA (reference sequence). The CDR3 loop spans 13 amino acids. The CDR3 nucleotides read TGCAGTGCTGACCGGGACCCCGGGGATGGCTACACCTTC. Translation gives CSADRDPGDGYTF.

The chain carries TRBV28 and TRBJ1-5; D not resolved. This CDR3 region has 16 residues. V lost 4 bases and J 5 bases, leaving 18 bases between the germline ends. Germline CDR1 and CDR2: MDHEN and SYDVKM. The CDR3 DNA follows: TGTGCCAGCAGTTCAAACCCGGGCGGCAGGCATCAGCCCCAGCATTTT. Encoded protein: CASSSNPGGRHQPQHF.

This clonotype turned up a few times. The chain carries TRBV29-1 and TRBJ1-1, with a tentative D call TRBD1 (5 bases). Germline assignment: CDR1 SQVTM and CDR2 ANQGSEA. This CDR3 has 13 residues. Trimming took 4 bases from V and 3 from J, leaving 12 bases between them. The CDR3 sequence is CSVVRGPDTEAFF. CDR3 bases: TGCAGCGTTGTGCGGGGCCCCGACACTGAAGCTTTCTTT.

This clonotype was seen more than once but under ten times. J is TRBJ2-1 and V is TRBV3-1, with D possibly called TRBD1 or TRBD2 (5 bases each). The germline CDR1 and CDR2 sequences are LGHDT and YNNKEL (reference sequence). The CDR3 sequence is 16 residues long. Trimming cost V 7 bases and J 0 bases, with 16 bases left between them. CDR3 amino acids: CASTTGHPSSYNEQFF. CDR3 nucleotide sequence: TGTGCCAGCACCACGGGGCACCCTAGCTCCTACAATGAGCAGTTCTTC.

The chain has TRBV28 and TRBJ2-1; possibly TRBD2 for D (5 bases). V was shortened by 8 bases and J by 3 bases, with 14 bases between the two germline ends. Germline V gives CDR1 MDHEN, CDR2 SYDVKM. The CDR3 spans 14 residues. CDR3 in amino acids: CASHRSGDYNEQFF. The CDR3, as DNA: TGTGCCAGCCACCGCAGCGGAGACTACAATGAGCAGTTCTTC.

This clonotype has ten or more counts. This sequence joins TRBV12-3 or TRBV12-4 and TRBJ2-3, with 7 nucleotides matching TRBD2. Unmatched junction bases numbered 10, after V lost 6 bases and J lost 4 bases. There are 15 residues in the CDR3. CDR3: CASRPGLRSSDTQYF. The CDR3 DNA is TGTGCCAGCAGACCGGGACTAAGAAGCTCAGATACGCAGTATTTT.

This clonotype was detected ten times or more. V is TRBV9 and J is TRBJ2-5; TRBD2 might be the D (6 bases). V lost 0 bases and J lost 2, with 11 bases in between. Germline V gives CDR1 SGDLS, CDR2 YYNGEE. The CDR3 length is 15 residues. The CDR3 here is CASSVAAGKQETQYF. The CDR3 DNA follows: TGTGCCAGCAGCGTAGCTGCGGGGAAACAAGAGACCCAGTACTTC.

V and J are TRBV20-1 and TRBJ2-1, with 13 bases identical to TRBD2. Trimming at V came to 2 bases and at J to 5 bases, leaving 15 bases not matched to a gene. This CDR3 comprises 19 residues. Per the germline V gene, CDR1 is DFQATT and CDR2 is SNEGSKA (reference sequence). CDR3 in amino acids: CSARSQLLAGGRIHNEQFF. The CDR3 nucleotides read TGCAGTGCTAGATCCCAATTACTAGCGGGGGGGCGGATTCACAATGAGCAGTTCTTC.

This clonotype showed up just a few times. The V call is TRBV20-1, the J call TRBJ2-3, with no clear D. This CDR3 has 13 amino acids. The germline V gene has CDR1 DFQATT and CDR2 SNEGSKA (reference sequence). The ends were cut back, 6 bases at V and 6 bases at J, with 16 bases in the middle. The CDR3, as DNA: TGCAGTGCCCGGTACCCCGCTGGGGATACGCAGTATTTT. Its translation: CSARYPAGDTQYF.

This clonotype was seen many times. This is likely a read error, given that the CDR3 carries no conserved phenylalanine or tryptophan at its end. It is unclear where the CDR3 begins or ends on the DNA, so no DNA is shown, and the CDR3 is as TCRdb lists it. This rearrangement joins TRBV4-2 to TRBJ2-1; the table's D call of TRBD2 was not tested on the DNA. Germline V lookup: CDR1 LGHNA, CDR2 YNFKEQ. Inclusive of both ends, the CDR3 amounts to 13 amino acids. The chain's CDR3 is CASSHGLAGDPRS.

This rearrangement joins TRBV7-4 to TRBJ1-1, with 10 bases that match TRBD1. J was trimmed by 3 bases and V by 3 bases; bases with no gene match: 16. CDR3 length equals 19 residues. Germline CDR1 SGHVT, CDR2 SQSDAQ. CDR3 sequence reads: CASSFNDRGQVYFYTEAFF. In nucleotides, the CDR3 is TGTGCCAGCAGCTTCAATGACAGGGGGCAAGTTTATTTCTACACTGAAGCTTTCTTT.

A few counts support this clonotype. The chain has TRBV6-2 or TRBV6-3 and TRBJ2-3; D is ambiguous. Trimming shortened V by 5 bases and J by 2 bases, and 11 bases separated the two germline ends. Germline V gives CDR1 MNHEY, CDR2 SVGEGT. CDR3 length: 14 amino acids. The CDR3 DNA sequence: TGTGCCAGCAGTCCCTTTGAGCACACAGATACGCAGTATTTT. Its translation is CASSPFEHTDTQYF.